What follows are 27 T cell receptor beta chains derived from one specimen sequenced in a study of blood T cell dynamics during melanoma immunotherapy. The sample's time point: pre-treatment baseline. TCRdb's copy holds only in-frame clones and misses some; the assay was immunoSEQ multiplex PCR. This table holds some 13,000 clones, roughly nine tenths found once. The sequences come from effector memory CD8+ T cells from blood, collected from a patient treated with checkpoint blockade. Receptor source: a human donor with melanoma.

This chain connects TRBV28 to TRBJ2-1, with 11 positions matching TRBD1. In germline, CDR1 is MDHEN, CDR2 SYDVKM. This CDR3 has 17 residues. The V and J ends lost 4 bases and 6 bases, in that order; junction bases with no gene match: 11. The CDR3 reads CASSSIRDRGWINEQFF. CDR3 sequence (DNA): TGTGCCAGCAGTTCCATCCGGGACAGGGGGTGGATCAATGAGCAGTTCTTC. The whole variable domain, filled in from reference TRBV28 and TRBJ2-1, reads DVKVTQSSRYLVKRTGEKVFLECVQDMDHENMFWYRQDPGLGLRLIYFSYDVKMKEKGDIPEGYSVSREKKERFSLILESASTNQTSMYLCASSSIRDRGWINEQFFGPGTRLTVL.

This rearrangement joins TRBV4-1 to TRBJ2-1, with 13 bases identical to TRBD2. CDR1 is MGHRA and CDR2 is YSYEKL in the germline V gene. This CDR3 is 18 amino acids long. V lost 5 bases to trimming and J lost 0 bases; unmatched junction nucleotides: 7. The CDR3 DNA is TGCGCCAGCAGCTCAAGGACTAGCGGGAGTCTCTCCTACAATGAGCAGTTCTTC. Translating gives CASSSRTSGSLSYNEQFF.

J is TRBJ2-7 and V is TRBV5-6; TRBD2 is a possible D gene (6 bases). The ends were cut back, 2 bases at V and 3 bases at J, with 9 bases in the middle. The germline CDR1 and CDR2 sequences are SGHDT and YYEEEE. This CDR3 is 13 amino acids long. The CDR3 sequence: CASSFSGGYEQYF. CDR3 in DNA: TGTGCCAGCAGCTTTTCCGGGGGCTACGAGCAGTACTTC. The full variable domain, with the rest looked up from reference TRBV5-6 and TRBJ2-7, is DAGVTQSPTHLIKTRGQQVTLRCSPKSGHDTVSWYQQALGQGPQFIFQYYEEEERQRGNFPDRFSGHQFPNYSSELNVNALLLGDSALYLCASSFSGGYEQYFGPGTRLTVT.

The genes are TRBV7-9 and TRBJ1-2, with D possibly matching TRBD1 (5 bases). CDR3 length: 17 amino acids. Germline-derived CDR1 and CDR2 are SEHNR and FQNEAQ (reference sequence). V was cut by 1 base and J by 6 bases, with 21 bases left in between. CDR3 sequence: CASSLGTTGGFVDGYTF. CDR3 DNA: TGTGCCAGCAGCTTAGGGACTACAGGAGGGTTTGTGGATGGCTACACCTTC. Together with reference TRBV7-9 and TRBJ1-2, the CDR3 gives the full variable domain: DTGVSQNPRHKITKRGQNVTFRCDPISEHNRLYWYRQTLGQGPEFLTYFQNEAQLEKSRLLSDRFSAERPKGSFSTLEIQRTEQGDSAMYLCASSLGTTGGFVDGYTFGSGTRLTVV.

V is TRBV7-3 and J is TRBJ2-1, with 11 bases fitting TRBD2. V lost 5 bases to trimming and J lost 3 bases; unmatched junction nucleotides: 3. Per germline, CDR1 SGHTA and CDR2 FQGTGA. The CDR3 is 15 residues long. CDR3 loop: CASSHSGGDYNEQFF. DNA of the CDR3: TGTGCCAGCAGCCATAGCGGGGGGGACTACAATGAGCAGTTCTTC.

The chain couples TRBV9 to TRBJ1-4, with 7 bases matching TRBD1. The CDR3 loop spans 15 amino acids. The V gene end was trimmed by 0 bases and the J gene end by 7 bases; junction bases not matched to a gene: 6. CDR1 and CDR2 (germline): SGDLS, YYNGEE. DNA for the CDR3: TGTGCCAGCAGCGTAGGAGGGGGCGACGGTGAAAAACTGTTTTTT. Protein product: CASSVGGGDGEKLFF.

The V and J genes are TRBV7-9 and TRBJ2-5; maybe TRBD2 (5 bases). CDR3 size: 14 residues. The V and J ends lost 2 bases and 5 bases respectively, with 12 bases between them. The V gene's germline CDR1 is SEHNR and CDR2 FQNEAQ (reference sequence). The CDR3: CASSLTVGVETQYF. In DNA, the CDR3 is TGTGCCAGCAGCTTAACGGTCGGGGTGGAGACCCAGTACTTC.

The chain couples TRBV13 to TRBJ2-3, with TRBD2 matching over 14 bases. Germline CDR1 is PRHDT and CDR2 is FYEKMQ (reference sequence). There are 17 residues in the CDR3. The ends lost 5 bases at V and 4 bases at J; junction bases unmatched: 8. The CDR3 region is CASSARLAGGPPDTQYF. The CDR3 nucleotides are TGTGCCAGCAGCGCCCGACTAGCGGGAGGGCCCCCAGATACGCAGTATTTT.

This chain joins TRBV7-2 and TRBJ1-6; tentative D call: TRBD1 (6 bases). The ends were cut back, 0 bases at V and 10 bases at J, with 13 bases in the middle. Germline V lookup: CDR1 SGHTA, CDR2 FQGNSA. The CDR3 contains 15 residues. CDR3 bases: TGTGCCAGCAGCTTAGCGGACCTAAGGGGGTCACCCCTCCACTTT. Translating it yields CASSLADLRGSPLHF.

The CDR3 sequence is CASSLTPGLAVTGELFF. CDR3 sequence (DNA): TGTGCCAGCAGCTTGACCCCGGGACTAGCGGTCACCGGGGAGCTGTTTTTT. The rearrangement links TRBV5-5 to TRBJ2-2; 11 nucleotides line up with TRBD2. Germline CDR1 is SGHKS and CDR2 is YYEKEE (reference sequence). V lost 1 base to trimming and J lost 4 bases; unmatched junction nucleotides: 6. This CDR3 has 17 residues.

This chain uses TRBV4-1 with TRBJ2-7, with D tentatively TRBD1 (6 bases). V was pared by 4 bases and J by 5 bases, with 12 bases between. The germline V gene has CDR1 MGHRA and CDR2 YSYEKL. CDR3 length: 13 amino acids. The CDR3 coding sequence is TGCGCCAGCAGCCGGGACAATACCGACGAGCAGTACTTC. Protein product: CASSRDNTDEQYF.

The J gene is TRBJ2-1, the V gene TRBV4-3; D is possibly TRBD1 (6 bases). Germline CDR1 is LGHNA and CDR2 is YSLEER. The CDR3 loop spans 16 amino acids. Trimming took 0 bases from V and 2 from J, leaving 11 bases between them. CDR3 in amino acids: CASSQDTGSPYNEQFF. Written as DNA, the CDR3 is TGCGCCAGCAGCCAAGATACAGGGAGTCCCTACAATGAGCAGTTCTTC.

The chain uses TRBV11-2 and TRBJ2-5; D possibly uses TRBD1 or TRBD2 (6 bases each). The CDR3 runs to 14 residues. The germline V and J ends were trimmed by 6 bases and 7 bases, with 18 bases remaining between them. In germline, CDR1 is SGHAT, CDR2 FQNNGV. This CDR3 reads CASRPRGSGATQYF. Here the CDR3 DNA reads TGTGCCAGCAGGCCCAGGGGTTCGGGAGCGACCCAGTACTTC.

The genes are TRBV19 and TRBJ1-1; D might be TRBD1 (6 bases). The V gene lost 3 bases and the J gene lost 4 bases, with 9 bases spanning the gap. The CDR3 extends over 13 amino acids. From germline, CDR1 is LNHDA and CDR2 SQIVND (reference sequence). DNA of the CDR3: TGTGCCAGTAGTATGGGGGGGGCCACTGAAGCTTTCTTT. As protein: CASSMGGATEAFF.

This clone showed up just a few times. This rearrangement joins TRBV2 to TRBJ1-4; D is unclear. Germline-derived CDR1 and CDR2 are SNHLY and FYNNEI. The CDR3 is 14 amino acids. V was shortened by 2 bases and J by 8 bases, with 12 bases between the two germline ends. The CDR3 coding sequence is TGTGCCAGCAGTGAATTTTGGGTAGGGGAAAAACTGTTTTTT. Its protein is CASSEFWVGEKLFF.

This chain joins TRBV4-1 and TRBJ2-5, with D possibly being TRBD1 (5 bases). There are 15 residues in the CDR3. CDR1 is MGHRA, CDR2 YSYEKL, per germline. V dropped 0 bases and J dropped 5 bases, with 13 bases sitting between them. The CDR3 sequence is CASSQEGPSGETQYF. The CDR3 DNA sequence: TGCGCCAGCAGCCAAGAGGGCCCTTCAGGGGAGACCCAGTACTTC.

The genes are TRBV15 and TRBJ2-7, with 9 bases that match TRBD1. Germline V gives CDR1 LNHNV, CDR2 YYDKDF (reference sequence). Trimming at V came to 3 bases and at J to 0 bases, leaving 0 bases not matched to a gene. The CDR3 has 14 residues. CDR3 region: CATSRTGGSYEQYF. The DNA of the CDR3 is TGTGCCACCAGCAGGACAGGGGGCTCCTACGAGCAGTACTTC. The full variable domain, with the rest looked up from reference TRBV15 and TRBJ2-7, is DAMVIQNPRYQVTQFGKPVTLSCSQTLNHNVMYWYQQKSSQAPKLLFHYYDKDFNNEADTPDNFQSRRPNTSFCFLDIRSPGLGDTAMYLCATSRTGGSYEQYFGPGTRLTVT.

The chain uses TRBV13 and TRBJ2-7; perhaps TRBD2 as D (6 bases). This CDR3 has 14 residues. Germline V lookup: CDR1 PRHDT, CDR2 FYEKMQ (reference sequence). V was clipped by 1 base and J by 3 bases, with 10 bases between them. Here the CDR3 DNA reads TGTGCCAGCAGCTTAGCTGGGGAGGACTACGAGCAGTACTTC. It translates to CASSLAGEDYEQYF.

The V and J genes are TRBV7-9 and TRBJ2-7, with TRBD1 as a possible D gene (6 bases). Deletions cut 1 base from V and 3 bases from J, with 16 bases between. Looked up from germline, CDR1 is SEHNR and CDR2 is FQNEAQ (reference sequence). CDR3 size: 16 residues. CDR3 amino acids: CASSLGRLTGDYEQYF. CDR3 DNA: TGTGCCAGCAGCTTAGGGAGATTGACAGGAGACTACGAGCAGTACTTC.

J is TRBJ2-1 and V is TRBV27; unclear D gene. The CDR3 sequence is 15 residues long. Trimming shortened V by 4 bases and J by 1 base, and 11 bases separated the two germline ends. CDR1 MNHEY and CDR2 SMNVEV come from the germline V gene (reference sequence). The CDR3 DNA sequence: TGTGCCAGCAGTTGGTTGATGGGTTCCTACAATGAGCAGTTCTTC. It encodes CASSWLMGSYNEQFF.

The genes are TRBV9 and TRBJ2-7; no clear D gene. Deletions cut 0 bases from V and 0 bases from J, with 7 bases between. CDR3 length: 14 residues. The germline CDR1 and CDR2 sequences are SGDLS and YYNGEE. As DNA, the CDR3 is TGTGCCAGCAGCGTAGGGCACAGCTCCTACGAGCAGTACTTC. It codes for CASSVGHSSYEQYF.

The V and J genes are TRBV28 and TRBJ1-5, with TRBD1 matching over 9 bases. This CDR3 has 13 amino acids. V dropped 6 bases and J dropped 7; count of bases not matched to a gene: 4. CDR1 MDHEN and CDR2 SYDVKM come from the germline V gene. The CDR3 nucleotides read TGTGCCAGCAGCCAAACAGGGGGCCAGCCCCAGCATTTT. This encodes CASSQTGGQPQHF.

The CDR3 sequence: CAWRPYNSPLHF. The CDR3 DNA follows: TGTGCCTGGAGACCTTATAATTCACCCCTCCACTTT. The chain couples TRBV30 to TRBJ1-6; no clear D. Germline CDR1 is GTSNPN and CDR2 is SVGIG (reference sequence). Trimming stripped 3 bases from V and 4 bases from J, with 4 bases between. The CDR3 spans 12 residues.

The V call is TRBV12-5, the J call TRBJ2-5; the match to TRBD2 covers 11 bases. The CDR3 is 16 amino acids. V shed 7 bases and J 4 bases; nucleotides not matched to a gene: 11. Germline assignment: CDR1 LGHNT and CDR2 FRNRAP. CDR3: CASVLGIAGGRETQYF. The CDR3 DNA reads as TGTGCTAGTGTCCTGGGGATAGCGGGAGGGAGAGAGACCCAGTACTTC.

The gene calls are TRBV6-1 and TRBJ2-1; 11 bases line up with TRBD2. This CDR3 has 17 amino acids. V gave up 2 bases and J gave up 1 base; unmatched junction bases: 4. Germline V gene data show CDR1 as MNHNS and CDR2 as SASEGT. In DNA, the CDR3 is TGTGCCAGCAGTGAAACCCTAGCGGGGGGTTCCTACAATGAGCAGTTCTTC. Its protein is CASSETLAGGSYNEQFF.

The chain carries TRBV27 and TRBJ1-1, with a tentative D call TRBD1 (5 bases). CDR1 and CDR2 from the germline V gene are MNHEY and SMNVEV (reference sequence). The CDR3 has 13 amino acids. Trimming shortened V by 8 bases and J by 1 base, and 11 bases separated the two germline ends. CDR3 nucleotide sequence: TGTGCCAGCTCCCAGGGTTGGAACACTGAAGCTTTCTTT. Residues: CASSQGWNTEAFF.

This chain uses TRBV4-1 with TRBJ2-7; D gene ambiguous. The germline V gene has CDR1 MGHRA and CDR2 YSYEKL. V lost 1 base to trimming and J lost 0 bases, with 4 bases between them. This CDR3 region has 13 residues. The CDR3 DNA reads as TGCGCCAGCAGCCAAGCAACCTCCTACGAGCAGTACTTC. Translating it yields CASSQATSYEQYF.